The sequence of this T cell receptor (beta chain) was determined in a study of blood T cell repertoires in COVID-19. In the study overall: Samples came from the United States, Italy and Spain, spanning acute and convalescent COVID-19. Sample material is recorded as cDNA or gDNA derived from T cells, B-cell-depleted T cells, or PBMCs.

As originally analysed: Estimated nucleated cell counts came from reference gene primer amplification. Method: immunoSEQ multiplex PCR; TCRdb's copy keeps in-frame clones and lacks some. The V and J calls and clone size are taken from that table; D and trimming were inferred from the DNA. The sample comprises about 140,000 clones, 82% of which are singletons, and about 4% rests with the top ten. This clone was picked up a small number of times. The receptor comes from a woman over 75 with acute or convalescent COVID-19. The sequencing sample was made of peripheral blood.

The CDR3 loop reads CATSRGDSSYEQYF. CDR3 DNA sequence: TGTGCCACCAGCAGAGGGGACAGCTCCTACGAGCAGTACTTC. This chain joins TRBV15 and TRBJ2-7; 7 nucleotides agree with TRBD1. Germline assignment: CDR1 LNHNV and CDR2 YYDKDF (reference sequence). This CDR3 region has 14 residues. The trim removed 1 base at V and 0 bases at J, leaving 0 bases unmatched.